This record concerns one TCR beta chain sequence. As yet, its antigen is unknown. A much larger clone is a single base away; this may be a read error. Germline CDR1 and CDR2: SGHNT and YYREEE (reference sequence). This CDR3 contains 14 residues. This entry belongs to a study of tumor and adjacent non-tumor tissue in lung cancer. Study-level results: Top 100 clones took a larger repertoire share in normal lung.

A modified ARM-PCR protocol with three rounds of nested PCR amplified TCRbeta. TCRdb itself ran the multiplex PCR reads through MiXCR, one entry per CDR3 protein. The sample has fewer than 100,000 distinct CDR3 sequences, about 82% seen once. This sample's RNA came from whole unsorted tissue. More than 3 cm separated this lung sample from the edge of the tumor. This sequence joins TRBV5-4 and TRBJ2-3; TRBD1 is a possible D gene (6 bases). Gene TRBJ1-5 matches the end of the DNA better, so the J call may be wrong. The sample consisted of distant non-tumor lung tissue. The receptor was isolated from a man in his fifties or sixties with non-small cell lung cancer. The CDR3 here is CASSLGGPTDTQHF. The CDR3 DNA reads TGTGCCAGCAGCCTGGGGGGCCCCACAGATACGCAGCATTTT.